The T cell receptor beta chain under discussion was sequenced for a study of cytomegalovirus exposure and HLA in healthy donors. The PCR employed 60 Vbeta primers together with 13 Jbeta primers. The data were produced by immunoSEQ multiplex PCR, yet TCRdb's version contains in-frame clones alone and is incomplete. Here the sample spans fewer than 150,000 clones, over 60% being singletons. Specimen: PBMCs. The receptor comes from a woman in her 40s in good health and CMV-seropositive.

Here the CDR3 reads CASSQDTHGTQYF. DNA for the CDR3: TGTGCCAGCAGCCAGGACACCCACGGCACGCAGTATTTT. The chain uses TRBV7-9 and TRBJ2-3, with a weak D call TRBD1 (5 bases). Germline V lookup: CDR1 SEHNR, CDR2 FQNEAQ (reference sequence). V was trimmed by 5 bases and J by 9 bases, leaving 15 bases between them. CDR3 length equals 13 residues. Combining the CDR3 with reference TRBV7-9 and TRBJ2-3 gives the whole variable domain DTGVSQNPRHKITKRGQNVTFRCDPISEHNRLYWYRQTLGQGPEFLTYFQNEAQLEKSRLLSDRFSAERPKGSFSTLEIQRTEQGDSAMYLCASSQDTHGTQYFGPGTRLTVL.